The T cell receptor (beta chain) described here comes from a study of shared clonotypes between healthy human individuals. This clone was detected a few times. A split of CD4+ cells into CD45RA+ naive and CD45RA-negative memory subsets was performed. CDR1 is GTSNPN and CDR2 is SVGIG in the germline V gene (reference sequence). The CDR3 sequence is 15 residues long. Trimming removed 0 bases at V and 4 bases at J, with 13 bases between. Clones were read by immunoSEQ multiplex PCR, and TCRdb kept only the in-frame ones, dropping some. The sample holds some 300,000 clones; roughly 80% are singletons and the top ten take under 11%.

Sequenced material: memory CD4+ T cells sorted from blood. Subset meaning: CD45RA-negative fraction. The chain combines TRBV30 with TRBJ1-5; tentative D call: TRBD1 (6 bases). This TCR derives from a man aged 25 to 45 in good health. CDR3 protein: CAWSVPGQWNQPQHF. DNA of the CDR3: TGTGCCTGGAGTGTACCCGGACAGTGGAATCAGCCCCAGCATTTT.